The 23 T cell receptor beta chains below all came from one sample that was sequenced in a study of blood T cell repertoires in COVID-19. Measured with immunoSEQ multiplex PCR; TCRdb has only the in-frame clones, and not every one. Of about 240,000 clones detected, approximately 85% appear once; the ten largest clones hold 5.1%. The sequenced material came from peripheral blood. These receptors were taken from a middle-aged man with COVID-19, enrolled during active disease.

The chain employs TRBV3-1 (or the pseudogene TRBV3-2) and TRBJ2-1; 7 nucleotides line up with TRBD2. J lost 4 bases, V lost 0 bases, and 12 bases had no gene match. The germline CDR1 and CDR2 sequences are LGHDT and YNNKEL (reference sequence). The CDR3 length is 18 residues. CDR3 sequence reads: CASSQDYPGTNPYNEQFF. The CDR3 DNA follows: TGTGCCAGCAGCCAAGATTACCCCGGGACTAACCCATACAATGAGCAGTTCTTC.

This clone has only a few counts. The chain employs TRBV5-5 and TRBJ1-6, with 9 nucleotides matching TRBD1. Germline lookup yields CDR1 SGHKS and CDR2 YYEKEE (reference sequence). V trimming: 4 bases; J trimming: 7 bases; junction bases outside the gene matches: 6. The CDR3 has 15 amino acids. CDR3 bases: TGTGCCAGCAGCAACGGACAGGGGCGAAATTCACCCCTCCACTTT. Translating it yields CASSNGQGRNSPLHF.

This sequence joins TRBV5-1 and TRBJ1-5; no firm D call. CDR3 length equals 14 residues. CDR1 is SGHRS and CDR2 is YFSETQ in the germline V gene. V dropped 0 bases and J dropped 7 bases, with 11 bases sitting between them. The CDR3 is CASSLEGSGQPQHF. Here the CDR3 DNA reads TGCGCCAGCAGCTTGGAGGGTTCGGGGCAGCCCCAGCATTTT.

This clone was observed a single time. The chain uses TRBV29-1 and TRBJ2-5; TRBD2 matches 11 bases. V gave up 6 bases and J gave up 9 bases; unmatched junction bases: 9. The CDR3 runs to 13 residues. CDR1 SQVTM and CDR2 ANQGSEA come from the germline V gene. Here the CDR3 reads CSVRASGGLAQYF. In DNA, the CDR3 is TGCAGCGTCAGGGCTAGCGGGGGGTTGGCCCAGTACTTC.

V and J are TRBV5-4 and TRBJ1-1; D not resolved. Per the germline V gene, CDR1 is SGHNT and CDR2 is YYREEE (reference sequence). V lost 0 bases and J 2 bases, leaving 8 bases between the germline ends. The CDR3 loop spans 14 amino acids. The CDR3 region is CASSLDSYNTEAFF. CDR3 DNA: TGTGCCAGCAGCTTGGACAGTTATAACACTGAAGCTTTCTTT.

The chain recombines TRBV5-1 with TRBJ2-7; 7 bases align to TRBD1. The CDR3 extends over 14 amino acids. Germline trimming cut 4 bases from V and 5 bases from J; bases unmatched to any gene: 9. In germline, CDR1 is SGHRS, CDR2 YFSETQ. The CDR3 here is CASSILQGSNEQYF. In DNA, the CDR3 is TGCGCCAGCAGCATTTTACAGGGGTCCAACGAGCAGTACTTC.

The chain has TRBV5-4 and TRBJ1-6; TRBD1 matches at 10 bases. V dropped 3 bases and J dropped 8; count of bases not matched to a gene: 5. The germline gives CDR1 SGHNT, CDR2 YYREEE (reference sequence). This CDR3 comprises 15 residues. The CDR3: CASSSETGGHSPLHF. As DNA, the CDR3 is TGTGCCAGCAGCTCCGAGACAGGGGGCCATTCACCCCTCCACTTT.

V usage is TRBV15 and J usage is TRBJ2-3, with D maybe TRBD2 (7 bases). V shed 4 bases and J shed 10 bases, with 21 bases lying between them. Germline V CDR1 and CDR2: LNHNV, YYDKDF (reference sequence). The CDR3 covers 15 residues. In nucleotides, the CDR3 is TGTGCCACCAGCAAAAATGAAGGGGGGGCCGGGGCGCAGTATTTT. It translates to CATSKNEGGAGAQYF.

In this sample, this clone turned up once. The V call is TRBV6-1, the J call TRBJ2-5, with TRBD1 matching 7 bases. Germline trimming cut 7 bases from V and 4 bases from J; bases unmatched to any gene: 9. CDR3 length equals 14 residues. Germline values: CDR1 MNHNS, CDR2 SASEGT. The CDR3 nucleotides read TGTGCCAGCACGGGCGACAGGGTTCGAGAGACCCAGTACTTC. This gives the protein CASTGDRVRETQYF.

The chain joins TRBV10-3 to TRBJ2-2; 8 bases line up with TRBD2. The germline V gene encodes CDR1 ENHRY and CDR2 SYGVKD. The CDR3 spans 19 residues. The V gene end was trimmed by 0 bases and the J gene end by 0 bases; junction bases not matched to a gene: 9. The CDR3 nucleotides are TGTGCCATCAGTGAGTCTTTGGGCGGGAGGACCTCGAACACCGGGGAGCTGTTTTTT. The encoded protein is CAISESLGGRTSNTGELFF.

J is TRBJ1-1 and V is TRBV12-3 or TRBV12-4; D not resolved. V was trimmed by 4 bases and J by 13 bases, leaving 13 bases between them. The CDR3 totals 11 residues. In nucleotides, the CDR3 is TGTGCCAGCAGTTCCTCCCGAACTGGTTTCTTT. It translates to CASSSSRTGFF.

This chain links TRBV9 with TRBJ2-3; TRBD1 is a possible D gene (5 bases). From germline, CDR1 is SGDLS and CDR2 YYNGEE. V lost 0 bases and J lost 6, with 14 bases in between. The CDR3 extends over 15 amino acids. The CDR3 here is CASSVEARDSDTQYF. CDR3 in DNA: TGTGCCAGCAGCGTAGAAGCCAGGGATAGTGATACGCAGTATTTT.

The gene calls are TRBV5-1 and TRBJ2-2, with D possibly matching TRBD1 (6 bases). This CDR3 contains 14 residues. Germline V CDR1 and CDR2: SGHRS, YFSETQ. The V end was cut by 8 bases, the J end by 1 base, with 12 bases between. The CDR3 region has the DNA TGCGCCAGTCAAGGGGGATGGAACACCGGGGAGCTGTTTTTT. The encoded protein is CASQGGWNTGELFF.

The chain employs TRBV6-2 or TRBV6-3 and TRBJ2-5; 9 bases align to TRBD2. The germline V gene encodes CDR1 MNHEY and CDR2 SVGEGT. Germline trimming cut 0 bases from V and 5 bases from J; bases unmatched to any gene: 4. This CDR3 is built from 15 residues. The CDR3 region is CASSYSRGGFETQYF. The CDR3 nucleotides are TGTGCCAGCAGTTACTCGCGGGGGGGCTTCGAGACCCAGTACTTC.

The rearrangement links TRBV9 to TRBJ2-1; 10 nucleotides line up with TRBD2. Trimming cost V 1 base and J 3 bases; bases outside gene matches: 4. Germline V gene data show CDR1 as SGDLS and CDR2 as YYNGEE. The CDR3 is 16 amino acids. The CDR3 nucleotides are TGTGCCAGCAGCGTAAGAGCGGGGGGGATCTACAATGAGCAGTTCTTC. This encodes CASSVRAGGIYNEQFF.

This clone has a single count. The chain links TRBV7-2 to TRBJ1-6; possible D gene TRBD1, 6 bases. Germline-derived CDR1 and CDR2 are SGHTA and FQGNSA. Between the trimmed V and J ends, which lost 2 bases and 6 bases, there was a span of 11 bases. CDR3 size: 15 residues. The CDR3 sequence: CASSLQGQLNSPLHF. The DNA of the CDR3 is TGTGCCAGCAGCTTACAGGGACAACTTAATTCACCCCTCCACTTT.

The chain recombines TRBV7-8 with TRBJ2-1; TRBD2 agrees at 13 bases. Unmatched junction bases numbered 3, after V lost 5 bases and J lost 5 bases. Germline V gives CDR1 SGHVS, CDR2 FQNEAQ. The CDR3 contains 15 residues. CDR3 nucleotides: TGTGCCAGCAGCCGACTAGCGGGGGGAAACAATGAGCAGTTCTTC. Translated, it gives CASSRLAGGNNEQFF.

The V call is TRBV28, the J call TRBJ1-5; D might be TRBD1 (6 bases). This CDR3 is built from 14 residues. V dropped 8 bases and J dropped 1 base, with 12 bases sitting between them. Germline V CDR1 and CDR2: MDHEN, SYDVKM. The DNA for the CDR3 is TGTGCCAGCGGAGACAGGCCGAGCAATCAGCCCCAGCATTTT. It translates to CASGDRPSNQPQHF.

The chain uses TRBV3-1 (or the pseudogene TRBV3-2) and TRBJ2-5, with D possibly being TRBD2 (7 bases). The V end was cut by 1 base, the J end by 2 bases, with 11 bases between. CDR3 size: 15 residues. Germline CDR1 LGHDT, CDR2 YNNKEL (reference sequence). CDR3 DNA sequence: TGTGCCAGCAGCCAAGGGCGGGGGCCGCAAGAGACCCAGTACTTC. Translation: CASSQGRGPQETQYF.

The CDR3 coding sequence is TGTGCCAGCAGCCAAAGCGCCCACTCCTACAATGAGCAGTTCTTC. Its protein is CASSQSAHSYNEQFF. V and J are TRBV3-1 (or the pseudogene TRBV3-2) and TRBJ2-1, with D hard to call. Trimming pared 2 bases from V and 0 bases from J, leaving 8 bases between. CDR3 size: 15 residues. Looked up from germline, CDR1 is LGHDT and CDR2 is YNNKEL (reference sequence).

The chain carries TRBV18 and TRBJ1-4, with D hard to call. The V gene's germline CDR1 is KGHSH and CDR2 LQKENI. The CDR3 is 13 residues long. Deletions cut 3 bases from V and 8 bases from J, with 10 bases between. In nucleotides, the CDR3 is TGTGCCAGCTCACCGGCAGGAGGGGAAAAACTGTTTTTT. Encoded protein: CASSPAGGEKLFF.

The J gene is TRBJ2-2, the V gene TRBV7-8; 8 bases align to TRBD2. Germline V gene lookup returns CDR1 SGHVS and CDR2 FQNEAQ. Losses at the gene ends were 7 bases for V and 4 bases for J; bases not matched to a gene: 11. The CDR3 is 16 amino acids. The CDR3: CASTGRGGPITGELFF. As DNA, the CDR3 is TGTGCCAGCACCGGACGGGGGGGTCCGATCACCGGGGAGCTGTTTTTT.

The genes are TRBV7-9 and TRBJ2-7, with 12 bases identical to TRBD2. J lost 5 bases, V lost 5 bases, and 13 bases had no gene match. This CDR3 contains 17 residues. From germline, CDR1 is SEHNR and CDR2 FQNEAQ (reference sequence). The CDR3 loop is CASSLGVLAGGLDEQYF. Here the CDR3 DNA reads TGTGCCAGCAGCCTCGGCGTCCTAGCGGGGGGGTTGGACGAGCAGTACTTC.